This T cell receptor beta chain comes out of a study of blood T cells in healthy people across ages. A second 7 to 11 cycle PCR used barcoded and J-beta primers. One entry per CDR3 protein, called by TCRdb with MiXCR from the 5' RACE reads. The sample includes 750,000 to 850,000 distinct CDR3 sequences, around 25% of them seen just once. CDR1 MNHNY and CDR2 SVGAGI come from the germline V gene (reference sequence). J lost 9 bases, V lost 6 bases, and 6 bases had no gene match. CDR3 size: 13 residues. These same data were also listed under a study on T cells of mothers and their children.

The TCR comes from a boy younger than 18 in good health. The chain links TRBV6-6 to TRBJ2-1; 9 positions match TRBD1. The sequencing input was blood. The CDR3: CASRGQGGSEQFF. The CDR3 nucleotides are TGTGCCAGCAGGGGACAGGGCGGCAGTGAGCAGTTCTTC.